This paragraph reports one T cell receptor (beta chain). Diagnostic decisions used clinical symptoms, serum thyroxine and TRAb, thyroid ultrasound and orbital computed tomography. Amplified TCR beta CDR3 regions came from RNA transcripts. TCR CDR3 regions were first amplified by RT-PCR with HTBI primers. One entry per CDR3 protein results from TCRdb running MiXCR on the multiplex PCR reads. Altogether 650,000 to 750,000 distinct CDR3 sequences are present, 12% to 15% being singletons, with the ten largest covering roughly 10%. This specimen comes from a study of T cells in Graves' hyperthyroidism and ophthalmopathy. The germline V gene encodes CDR1 SEHNR and CDR2 FQNEAQ (reference sequence). There are 15 residues in the CDR3. V was shortened by 4 bases and J by 0 bases, with 9 bases between the two germline ends.

Sequenced: blood. The sequence was collected from a woman between 18 and 29 years old with Graves' hyperthyroidism. The chain links TRBV7-9 to TRBJ1-4; D gene unclear. The CDR3 region is CASSWAGATNEKLFF. The CDR3 DNA is TGTGCCAGCAGCTGGGCAGGAGCAACTAATGAAAAACTGTTTTTT.